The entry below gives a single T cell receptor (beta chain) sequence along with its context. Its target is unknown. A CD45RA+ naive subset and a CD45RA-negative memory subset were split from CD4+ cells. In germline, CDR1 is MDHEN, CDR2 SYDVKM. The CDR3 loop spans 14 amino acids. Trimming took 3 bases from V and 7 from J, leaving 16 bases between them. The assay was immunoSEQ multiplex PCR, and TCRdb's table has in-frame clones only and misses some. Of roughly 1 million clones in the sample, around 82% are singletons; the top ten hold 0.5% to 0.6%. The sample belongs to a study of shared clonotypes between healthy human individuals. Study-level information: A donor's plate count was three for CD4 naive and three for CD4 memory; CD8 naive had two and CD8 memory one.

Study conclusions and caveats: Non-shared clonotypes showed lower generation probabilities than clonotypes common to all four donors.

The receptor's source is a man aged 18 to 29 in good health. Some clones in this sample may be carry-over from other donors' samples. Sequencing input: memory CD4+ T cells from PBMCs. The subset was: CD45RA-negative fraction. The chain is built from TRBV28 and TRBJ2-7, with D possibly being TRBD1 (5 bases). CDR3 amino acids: CASSFLSWGREQYF. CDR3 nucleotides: TGTGCCAGCAGTTTTTTGTCATGGGGCAGGGAGCAGTACTTC.